A selection of T cell receptor beta chains follows, all from one sample in a study of OX40 agonist ivuxolimab in advanced cancers. Using immunoSEQ multiplex PCR, the repertoire was profiled, and TCRdb retains in-frame clones only, with some absent. The table lists over 75,000 clones, roughly 94% of them singletons. The sample consisted of CD4+ or CD8+ T cells sorted from blood, taken in a trial of the OX40 agonist ivuxolimab. These TCRs come from an adult with an advanced solid tumor such as melanoma, head and neck, liver or kidney cancer. The CDR3 runs from the conserved cysteine through the conserved F or W. D genes are given only for firm matches. Only part of the rows carry a size: once, few, many, or a class if the clone is expanded.

j_gene,v_gene,d_gene,abundance,CDR3nt,CDR3aa
TRBJ2-2,TRBV14,NA,once,TGTGCCAGCAGCCAAGTGGAGACAGCGAACACCGGGGAGCTGTTTTTT,CASSQVETANTGELFF
TRBJ1-4,TRBV14,TRBD1,NA,TGTGCCAGCAGGCGATCGGGACAGACTAATGAAAAACTGTTTTTT,CASRRSGQTNEKLFF
TRBJ1-3,TRBV5-6,NA,NA,TGTGCCAGCAGCTTCGGCAGGGGCTCTGGAAACACCATATATTTT,CASSFGRGSGNTIYF
TRBJ2-7,TRBV13,NA,NA,TGTGCCAGCAGCTGGTCTGAGCGGAGCTACTCCTACGAGCAGTACTTC,CASSWSERSYSYEQYF
TRBJ2-4,TRBV6-5,NA,NA,TGTGCCAGCAGTTACTCGGAGGCAAACATTCAGTACTTC,CASSYSEANIQYF
TRBJ2-1,TRBV29-1,TRBD2,NA,TGCAGCGTCCGGGAGGGACACACTCCACCCTACAATGAGCAGTTCTTC,CSVREGHTPPYNEQFF
TRBJ1-5,TRBV15,NA,NA,TGTGCCACCAGCAGAGATCTGGGGGGGGGTCAGCCCCAGCATTTT,CATSRDLGGGQPQHF
TRBJ2-2,TRBV4-2,NA,NA,TGTGCCAGCAGCCAAGGCTCCTCGCCCACCGGGGAGCTGTTTTTT,CASSQGSSPTGELFF
TRBJ2-4,TRBV19,NA,NA,TGTGCCAGTAGTATAGTGCCAGTAGCCAAAAACATTCAGTACTTC,CASSIVPVAKNIQYF
TRBJ1-5,TRBV12-5,TRBD1,NA,TGTGCTAGTGGTCACTACGGACAGGGTAGCAATCAGCCCCAGCATTTT,CASGHYGQGSNQPQHF
TRBJ2-3,TRBV28,NA,NA,TGTGCCAGCACCCACGATGGTCCAGCAGATACGCAGTATTTT,CASTHDGPADTQYF
TRBJ1-2,TRBV6-6,TRBD1,NA,TGTGCCAGCAGTTATGCGGACAGGGACTATGGCTACACCTTC,CASSYADRDYGYTF
TRBJ2-3,TRBV11-2,NA,NA,TGTGCCTCCGAGGCCCGACTAGGCCTCACAGATACGCAGTATTTT,CASEARLGLTDTQYF
TRBJ2-7,TRBV5-4,TRBD2,NA,TGTGCCAGCAGCTGGGGATTCGGCGGGGGTTCCTACGAGCAGTACTTC,CASSWGFGGGSYEQYF
TRBJ2-7,TRBV10-1,TRBD1,NA,TGCGCCAGCAGTGAGTCAACAGGGGATTTGTACGAGCAGTACTTC,CASSESTGDLYEQYF
TRBJ2-1,TRBV29-1,NA,NA,TGCAGCGTGCCACAGGGAGACCGACATGAGCAGTTCTTC,CSVPQGDRHEQFF
TRBJ2-7,TRBV10-3,NA,NA,TGTGCCATCAGTGAGGAGGGATACGAGCAGTACTTC,CAISEEGYEQYF
TRBJ2-7,TRBV19,TRBD2,few,TGTGCCAGTAGTATAGGAACTGCGGGAGGGGCCTTCGAGCAGTACTTC,CASSIGTAGGAFEQYF
TRBJ2-2,TRBV27,NA,once,TGTGCCAGCCGACCGTCCGGGACCGGGGAGCTGTTTTTT,CASRPSGTGELFF
TRBJ1-2,TRBV2,NA,NA,TGTGCCAGCAGTGTGGACAGTGCCCTCTTCTATGGCTACACCTTC,CASSVDSALFYGYTF
TRBJ1-1,TRBV6-1,NA,NA,TGTGCCAGCAGACACCCAAGTAGGCAGAATGAAGCTTTCTTT,CASRHPSRQNEAFF
TRBJ2-7,TRBV4-1,TRBD2,NA,TGCGCCAGCAGCCAAGATAGGAGCGGGACGTACGAGCAGTACTTC,CASSQDRSGTYEQYF
TRBJ2-1,TRBV10-2,NA,NA,TGCGCCAGCAGCGGTGGCTACAATGAGCAGTTCTTC,CASSGGYNEQFF
TRBJ2-1,TRBV4-3,NA,NA,TGCGCCAGCAGCCAAGCGGTAGCTGGGGGGGGGCACAATGAGCAGTTCTTC,CASSQAVAGGGHNEQFF
TRBJ2-2,TRBV4-1,TRBD2,NA,TGCGCCAGCAGCCAAGAGACTAGCGGGAGTTACGACACCGGGGAGCTGTTTTTT,CASSQETSGSYDTGELFF
TRBJ2-7,TRBV27,NA,NA,TGTGCCAGCAGTTTATCGTGGGACGTAACCTACGAGCAGTACTTC,CASSLSWDVTYEQYF
TRBJ2-7,TRBV6-5,NA,NA,TGTGCCAGCAGTTACGGGACCCCGGGGGAGCAGTACTTC,CASSYGTPGEQYF
TRBJ1-1,TRBV7-2,NA,NA,TGTGCCAGCAGCTCGAGCACGGGGGGTTTGACTGAAGCTTTCTTT,CASSSSTGGLTEAFF
TRBJ1-2,TRBV2,TRBD1,NA,TGTGCCAGCCTAGACAGGGGAGGCTACACCTTC,CASLDRGGYTF
TRBJ1-2,TRBV5-4,NA,NA,TGTGCCAGCAGCCCGAGGGGGGGCGCGGATGGCTACACCTTC,CASSPRGGADGYTF
TRBJ1-3,TRBV29-1,NA,NA,TGCAGCGTCCGACCAGGAGGAAACACCATATATTTT,CSVRPGGNTIYF
TRBJ2-5,TRBV4-1,NA,NA,TGCGCCAGCAGCCAGCAGGGGCAAGAGACCCAGTACTTC,CASSQQGQETQYF
TRBJ2-5,TRBV7-6,NA,NA,TGTGCCAGCAGCTTAGGGGGTCTGAGGATAGAAGAGACCCAGTACTTC,CASSLGGLRIEETQYF
TRBJ2-3,TRBV7-6,TRBD2,NA,TGTGCCAGCAGCTTAGACCTAGCGGGAGAAGGAACAGATACGCAGTATTTT,CASSLDLAGEGTDTQYF
TRBJ2-3,TRBV5-5,NA,NA,TGTGCCAGCAGCAGGGGTTCGGGCACAGATACGCAGTATTTT,CASSRGSGTDTQYF
TRBJ2-1,TRBV20-1,NA,NA,TGCAGTGCTATCCTGGACAATGAGCAGTTCTTC,CSAILDNEQFF
TRBJ2-7,TRBV6-6,NA,NA,TGTGCCAGCAGTGGGGGGTTCGGGGCCTACGAGCAGTACTTC,CASSGGFGAYEQYF
TRBJ1-2,TRBV7-9,NA,NA,TGTGCCAGCAGCTTAGATTCCCCACGCTACACCTTC,CASSLDSPRYTF
TRBJ2-7,TRBV4-1,NA,NA,TGCGCCAGCAGCCAAGGGGCTTCCTACGAGCAGTACTTC,CASSQGASYEQYF
TRBJ2-1,TRBV29-1,NA,NA,TGCAGCGTTCCGGACTCCTACAATGAGCAGTTCTTC,CSVPDSYNEQFF
TRBJ2-7,TRBV15,NA,once,TGTGCCACCAGCAGACCCAGCAGGTACTCCTACGAGCAGTACTTC,CATSRPSRYSYEQYF
TRBJ1-1,TRBV19,TRBD1,once,TGTGCCAGTGGGGACAGGGTGAATGCTGAAGCTTTCTTT,CASGDRVNAEAFF
TRBJ1-2,TRBV7-2,NA,NA,TGTGCCAGCAGCTTAAAGGGTCAGGGGCCCTATGGCTACACCTTC,CASSLKGQGPYGYTF
TRBJ2-7,TRBV7-9,NA,NA,TGTGCCAGCAGCGAACAGGGAGTGGAGCAGTACTTC,CASSEQGVEQYF
TRBJ1-3,TRBV5-4,NA,few,TGTGCCAGCAGCTCTTCAGGGGTCTACTCTGGAAACACCATATATTTT,CASSSSGVYSGNTIYF
TRBJ2-3,TRBV5-1,NA,NA,TGCGCCAGCAGCTGGACTAGCACAGATACGCAGTATTTT,CASSWTSTDTQYF
TRBJ2-7,TRBV6-5,NA,NA,TGTGCCAGCAGTTACGGGGGCACCTACGAGCAGTACTTC,CASSYGGTYEQYF
TRBJ2-5,TRBV20-1,NA,NA,TGCAGTCCGATCGCGGGTGGAGGCCAGTACTTC,CSPIAGGGQYF
TRBJ1-1,TRBV7-8,NA,once,TGTGCCAGCAGCCCCGTGATTTGGAACACTGAAGCTTTCTTT,CASSPVIWNTEAFF
TRBJ1-1,TRBV6-5,NA,NA,TGTGCCAGCAGTATAGGGGGATTTGGTGAAGCTTTCTTT,CASSIGGFGEAFF
TRBJ1-1,TRBV29-1,NA,few,TGCAGCGTTGCGCCGGGCTTTGGCACTGAAGCTTTCTTT,CSVAPGFGTEAFF
TRBJ2-7,TRBV27,NA,NA,TGTGCCAGCAGTTTAATCTTTGGGGACTACGAGCAGTACTTC,CASSLIFGDYEQYF
TRBJ2-7,TRBV14,TRBD2,NA,TGTGCCAGCAGCCATACGGGAGGGTATTTGGAGCAGTACTTC,CASSHTGGYLEQYF
TRBJ1-5,TRBV6-5,NA,NA,TGTGCCAGCAGCCAACACTTTCGGGACAATCAGCCCCAGCATTTT,CASSQHFRDNQPQHF